This entry lists 27 T cell receptor beta chains sequenced from one sample in a study of graft-versus-host responses after intestinal transplantation. Sequencing used immunoSEQ multiplex PCR; TCRdb keeps in-frame clones, though not all of them. The sample lists roughly 89,000 clones, about nine tenths occurring once. No antigens are known for them. The source material was unstimulated CD4+ T cells sorted from spleen or lymph node cells, sampled before intestinal transplant. These receptors were obtained from a human donor who received an intestinal transplant.

The chain employs TRBV7-8 and TRBJ2-2, with unresolved D. The length of the CDR3 is 14 residues. V was pared by 4 bases and J by 7 bases, with 13 bases between. In germline, CDR1 is SGHVS, CDR2 FQNEAQ. This CDR3 reads CASSSTTIGGELFF. The CDR3 nucleotides are TGTGCCAGCAGCTCAACTACGATAGGCGGGGAGCTGTTTTTT.

This chain joins TRBV5-1 and TRBJ2-5, with D perhaps TRBD1 (6 bases). The V gene lost 4 bases and the J gene lost 5 bases, with 12 bases spanning the gap. Germline loops: CDR1 SGHRS, CDR2 YFSETQ. The CDR3 consists of 13 residues. CDR3 sequence (DNA): TGCGCCAGCAGCACACAGGGTGGTGAGACCCAGTACTTC. Translation gives CASSTQGGETQYF.

The rearrangement uses TRBV19 and TRBJ1-5; possibly TRBD1 for D (5 bases). Germline V CDR1 and CDR2: LNHDA, SQIVND (reference sequence). This CDR3 comprises 17 residues. V lost 6 bases and J 0 bases, leaving 18 bases between the germline ends. The CDR3 here is CASSRKTESYSNQPQHF. Written as DNA, the CDR3 is TGTGCCAGTAGCCGCAAGACAGAGTCTTATAGCAATCAGCCCCAGCATTTT.

This clone was detected once. This rearrangement joins TRBV19 to TRBJ1-4; TRBD1 aligns across 7 bases. V was clipped by 5 bases and J by 8 bases; unmatched bases: 8. Germline values: CDR1 LNHDA, CDR2 SQIVND (reference sequence). The CDR3 covers 14 residues. The CDR3 DNA reads as TGTGCCAGTAGTTCACAGGGGTTTGGGGAAAAACTGTTTTTT. This sequence encodes CASSSQGFGEKLFF.

The V and J genes are TRBV4-1 and TRBJ1-1, with unresolved D. The germline gives CDR1 MGHRA, CDR2 YSYEKL. The CDR3 sequence is 14 residues long. Trimming removed 3 bases from V and 4 bases from J, with 12 bases in between. CDR3 sequence (DNA): TGCGCCAGCAGCCAGAGGGTGGAGGGCACTGAAGCTTTCTTT. Translation: CASSQRVEGTEAFF.

This chain uses TRBV2 with TRBJ2-3; D call uncertain. Trimming left V 4 bases short and J 4 bases short, with 12 bases between. Germline loops: CDR1 SNHLY, CDR2 FYNNEI. The CDR3 has 14 residues. This CDR3 reads CASSGSITADTQYF. As DNA, the CDR3 is TGTGCCAGCAGTGGGTCGATTACAGCAGATACGCAGTATTTT.

The chain combines TRBV18 with TRBJ1-1, with 12 bases aligning to TRBD1. This CDR3 is built from 16 residues. J was trimmed by 5 bases and V by 5 bases; bases with no gene match: 9. Germline assignment: CDR1 KGHSH and CDR2 LQKENI. The CDR3 is CASSSGTGGPGTEAFF. The CDR3 nucleotides are TGTGCCAGCTCATCCGGGACAGGGGGCCCGGGGACTGAAGCTTTCTTT.

This chain links TRBV5-6 with TRBJ2-1; D is ambiguous. Per germline, CDR1 SGHDT and CDR2 YYEEEE. V lost 0 bases and J lost 6, with 10 bases in between. The CDR3 is 14 amino acids. DNA of the CDR3: TGTGCCAGCAGCTTGGTTGGTAGCTCCAATGAGCAGTTCTTC. Protein: CASSLVGSSNEQFF. The whole variable domain, filled in from reference TRBV5-6 and TRBJ2-1, reads DAGVTQSPTHLIKTRGQQVTLRCSPKSGHDTVSWYQQALGQGPQFIFQYYEEEERQRGNFPDRFSGHQFPNYSSELNVNALLLGDSALYLCASSLVGSSNEQFFGPGTRLTVL.

The V call is TRBV18, the J call TRBJ2-7, with TRBD2 matching over 7 bases. V lost 2 bases, J lost 3 bases, and 7 bases stayed unmatched. The CDR3 is 15 amino acids. Germline CDR1 reads KGHSH; CDR2 reads LQKENI. The CDR3 region is CASSPAGGGLYEQYF. The CDR3 region has the DNA TGTGCCAGCTCACCAGCGGGCGGGGGACTCTACGAGCAGTACTTC. Using reference TRBV18 and TRBJ2-7 for the parts outside the CDR3, the full variable domain is NAGVMQNPRHLVRRRGQEARLRCSPMKGHSHVYWYRQLPEEGLKFMVYLQKENIIDESGMPKERFSAEFPKEGPSILRIQQVVRGDSAAYFCASSPAGGGLYEQYFGPGTRLTVT.

The chain is built from TRBV7-2 and TRBJ2-7, with TRBD2 matching over 7 bases. Trimming removed 2 bases from V and 4 bases from J; junction bases left unmatched: 8. Germline V gives CDR1 SGHTA, CDR2 FQGNSA. The CDR3 runs 15 residues. The chain's CDR3 is CASSLFGLGIYEQYF. Written as DNA, the CDR3 is TGTGCCAGCAGCTTATTTGGACTAGGAATTTACGAGCAGTACTTC.

The chain links TRBV12-5 to TRBJ1-2, with D tentatively TRBD1 (5 bases). The CDR3 loop spans 14 amino acids. CDR1 and CDR2 from the germline V gene are LGHNT and FRNRAP. V was cut by 7 bases and J by 0 bases, with 12 bases left in between. The CDR3 sequence: CASAGGPTNYGYTF. The CDR3 coding sequence is TGTGCTAGTGCGGGGGGTCCGACTAACTATGGCTACACCTTC. The full variable domain, rest sourced from reference TRBV12-5 and TRBJ1-2, is DARVTQTPRHKVTEMGQEVTMRCQPILGHNTVFWYRQTMMQGLELLAYFRNRAPLDDSGMPKDRFSAEMPDATLATLKIQPSEPRDSAVYFCASAGGPTNYGYTFGSGTRLTVV.

The V call is TRBV9, the J call TRBJ2-5; 8 bases agree with TRBD1. The J call is doubtful: the DNA matches TRBJ2-7 better. This CDR3 has 14 amino acids. Germline V CDR1 and CDR2: SGDLS, YYNGEE. CDR3 protein: CASSVGQGNYEQYF. The DNA of the CDR3 is TGTGCCAGCAGCGTAGGACAGGGGAATTACGAGCAGTACTTC.

The chain combines TRBV11-3 with TRBJ2-3; 9 bases agree with TRBD2. CDR1 and CDR2 (germline): SGHNT, YENEEA. CDR3 length: 15 residues. Losses at the gene ends were 3 bases for V and 3 bases for J; bases not matched to a gene: 4. CDR3 sequence: CASSLRLAVTDTQYF. As DNA, the CDR3 is TGTGCCAGCAGCTTGAGACTAGCGGTTACAGATACGCAGTATTTT.

The CDR3 DNA reads TGCGCCAGCAGTGAGAAACATACCGACTATGGCTACACCTTC. Amino acid sequence: CASSEKHTDYGYTF. V gene TRBV10-1 combines with J gene TRBJ1-2; D remains unclear. Germline V gene lookup returns CDR1 WNHNN and CDR2 SYGVQD (reference sequence). Trimming pared 2 bases from V and 3 bases from J, leaving 10 bases between. The CDR3 covers 14 residues.

The rearrangement links TRBV5-6 to TRBJ1-1; maybe TRBD1 (6 bases). Per the germline V gene, CDR1 is SGHDT and CDR2 is YYEEEE. V lost 0 bases and J lost 0, with 6 bases in between. This CDR3 is built from 14 residues. The CDR3 loop is CASSLGTVNTEAFF. For the CDR3, the DNA is TGTGCCAGCAGCTTGGGGACAGTGAACACTGAAGCTTTCTTT.

This chain uses TRBV19 with TRBJ1-1; D unresolved. V shed 6 bases and J shed 8 bases, with 13 bases lying between them. This CDR3 contains 12 residues. CDR1 is LNHDA, CDR2 SQIVND, per germline (reference sequence). The CDR3 sequence is CASRFLGEEAFF. The CDR3 nucleotides read TGTGCCAGTAGGTTCCTGGGAGAAGAAGCTTTCTTT.

The rearrangement uses TRBV4-3 and TRBJ2-7; D is unclear. The ends were cut back, 5 bases at V and 8 bases at J, with 19 bases in the middle. This CDR3 region has 14 residues. Germline CDR1 reads LGHNA; CDR2 reads YSLEER. CDR3: CASSETGSTPQQYF. CDR3 in DNA: TGCGCCAGCAGCGAAACCGGGTCTACCCCCCAGCAGTACTTC.

The V gene is TRBV29-1, the J gene TRBJ2-7; TRBD1 matches 7 bases. Germline lookup yields CDR1 SQVTM and CDR2 ANQGSEA. V shed 4 bases and J 3 bases; nucleotides not matched to a gene: 3. There are 12 residues in the CDR3. Here the CDR3 DNA reads TGCAGCGTTGGCCGGGACAGCTACGAGCAGTACTTC. Amino acids: CSVGRDSYEQYF.

This sequence joins TRBV4-3 and TRBJ2-7; the D gene is possibly TRBD2 (5 bases). Trimming removed 0 bases at V and 0 bases at J, with 6 bases between. Germline V gene sequence: CDR1 LGHNA, CDR2 YSLEER. CDR3 length: 14 amino acids. This CDR3 is CASSQDRGSYEQYF. In nucleotides, the CDR3 is TGCGCCAGCAGCCAAGATCGGGGCTCCTACGAGCAGTACTTC.

Remarks on this clone: The same CDR3 arises from other DNA sequences in this sample as well. The chain joins TRBV6-5 to TRBJ2-7; TRBD1 matches 8 bases. The V gene end was trimmed by 5 bases and the J gene end by 2 bases; junction bases not matched to a gene: 5. The germline V gene encodes CDR1 MNHEY and CDR2 SVGAGI. The length of the CDR3 is 14 residues. The CDR3 DNA is TGTGCCAGCAGTCGGACAGGGCCCACCTACGAGCAGTACTTC. Translation: CASSRTGPTYEQYF.

The rearrangement uses TRBV29-1 and TRBJ1-5, with D perhaps matching TRBD1 (5 bases). CDR1 and CDR2 from the germline V gene are SQVTM and ANQGSEA. The CDR3 is 13 residues long. V lost 2 bases and J 2 bases, leaving 7 bases between the germline ends. The CDR3 DNA reads TGCAGCGTTGAAACGACAGGCAATCAGCCCCAGCATTTT. Its translation: CSVETTGNQPQHF. Full variable domain (missing parts from reference TRBV29-1 and TRBJ1-5): SAVISQKPSRDICQRGTSLTIQCQVDSQVTMMFWYRQQPGQSLTLIATANQGSEATYESGFVIDKFPISRPNLTFSTLTVSNMSPEDSSIYLCSVETTGNQPQHFGDGTRLSIL.

There are a few counts of this clone. The chain combines TRBV7-2 with TRBJ1-3, with D maybe TRBD1 (6 bases). This CDR3 spans 13 amino acids. The V gene lost 4 bases and the J gene lost 5 bases, with 9 bases spanning the gap. From germline, CDR1 is SGHTA and CDR2 FQGNSA. The CDR3 nucleotides are TGTGCCAGCAGCTCACAGGGTCGAAACACCATATATTTT. Translation gives CASSSQGRNTIYF. The full variable domain, completed using reference TRBV7-2 and TRBJ1-3, is GAGVSQSPSNKVTEKGKDVELRCDPISGHTALYWYRQSLGQGLEFLIYFQGNSAPDKSGLPSDRFSAERTGGSVSTLTIQRTQQEDSAVYLCASSSQGRNTIYFGEGSWLTVV.

The chain carries TRBV6-5 and TRBJ1-2; maybe TRBD1 (6 bases). V dropped 8 bases and J dropped 5 bases, with 12 bases sitting between them. The CDR3 runs 12 residues. CDR1 MNHEY and CDR2 SVGAGI come from the germline V gene. CDR3 DNA: TGTGCCAGCGGCCTCAGGGGATATGGCTACACCTTC. Protein product: CASGLRGYGYTF.

This clone was observed a handful of times. The V and J genes are TRBV25-1 and TRBJ2-7; 7 bases fit TRBD1. Germline trimming cut 6 bases from V and 2 bases from J; bases unmatched to any gene: 4. The germline V gene has CDR1 MGHDK and CDR2 SYGVNS. CDR3 length equals 13 residues. CDR3 region: CASRGQGAYEQYF. CDR3 bases: TGTGCCAGCAGGGGGCAGGGGGCCTACGAGCAGTACTTC.

The chain is built from TRBV4-3 and TRBJ1-2; 9 positions agree with TRBD1. The CDR3 totals 15 residues. The V segment lost 0 bases and the J segment 2 bases; nucleotides outside the gene matches: 1. Germline V gives CDR1 LGHNA, CDR2 YSLEER. The DNA of the CDR3 is TGCGCCAGCAGCCAAGACGGACAGGGGAACTATGGCTACACCTTC. This encodes CASSQDGQGNYGYTF.

In this sample, this clone turned up once. The rearrangement joins TRBV9 to TRBJ2-3; 7 bases align to TRBD2. Germline V CDR1 and CDR2: SGDLS, YYNGEE. The CDR3 is 17 amino acids. The V gene end was trimmed by 0 bases and the J gene end by 5 bases; junction bases not matched to a gene: 12. Here the CDR3 DNA reads TGTGCCAGCAGCGTAGGAGGTTCGACTAGCCCCCAAGATACGCAGTATTTT. As protein: CASSVGGSTSPQDTQYF.

The chain has TRBV27 and TRBJ1-1, with D possibly TRBD1 on 6 matching bases. Germline loops: CDR1 MNHEY, CDR2 SMNVEV (reference sequence). Trimming removed 4 bases from V and 1 base from J, with 16 bases in between. The CDR3 covers 16 residues. CDR3 residues: CASSSGTLRGNTEAFF. CDR3 sequence (DNA): TGTGCCAGCAGTTCCGGGACCCTCAGGGGGAACACTGAAGCTTTCTTT.